The clone carrying this T cell receptor beta chain was counted ten times or more. The data belong to a study of low-dose radiotherapy and immunotherapy resistance in tumors. Background on the study: Starting cycle 1 day 1, oral aspirin 300 mg was given daily for four cycles.

The time point: after trial treatment. Sample treatment: LDRT plus nivolumab, ipilimumab, low-dose cyclophosphamide and aspirin (RACIN trial). Treatment combined nivolumab, ipilimumab, aspirin, low-dose cyclophosphamide and low-dose radiotherapy in a dose-escalation trial. Eligibility required advanced solid tumors lacking tumor-infiltrating lymphocytes. The CDR3 length is 15 residues. CDR1 is SGHRS and CDR2 is YFSETQ in the germline V gene. V dropped 4 bases and J dropped 0; count of bases not matched to a gene: 7. First-strand cDNA used TRAV- and TRBV-specific primers, covering alpha and beta chains. Amplification, which lasted 20 to 25 PCR cycles, used a constant-region primer and V-primer adapter to amplify TCRs. TCRdb fed the reads into MiXCR, producing one record per CDR3 protein. The data show 30,000 to 40,000 distinct CDR3 sequences, with less than 25% seen just once and roughly 8.3% held by the top ten.

Sequencing was performed on PBMCs, taken after low-dose radiotherapy plus immunotherapy. J is TRBJ2-7 and V is TRBV5-1, with 7 positions matching TRBD2. The receptor comes from a female donor with ovarian cancer. Here the CDR3 reads CASSPSGGPSYEQYF. Here the CDR3 DNA reads TGCGCCAGCAGCCCCTCGGGGGGACCCTCCTACGAGCAGTACTTC. Combining the CDR3 with reference TRBV5-1 and TRBJ2-7 gives the whole variable domain KAGVTQTPRYLIKTRGQQVTLSCSPISGHRSVSWYQQTPGQGLQFLFEYFSETQRNKGNFPGRFSGRQFSNSRSEMNVSTLELGDSALYLCASSPSGGPSYEQYFGPGTRLTVT.